This record covers a single TCR beta chain. This sample stems from a study of tumour-infiltrating T cells in Burkitt lymphoma. Study background: Repertoire clonality predicted overall and progression-free survival.

TCRdb's table, derived via immunoSEQ multiplex PCR, lists solely in-frame clones and lacks some. The table records 5,500 to 7,000 clones, over 9.5% of them present only once. The CDR3 spans 14 residues. Trimming at V came to 6 bases and at J to 5 bases, leaving 2 bases not matched to a gene. The germline V gene encodes CDR1 SNHLY and CDR2 FYNNEI. Sequenced input: tumor tissue. The J gene is TRBJ1-6, the V gene TRBV2, with 9 bases matching TRBD1. The origin of this receptor is a human donor with diffuse large B-cell lymphoma. The CDR3 loop is CASRGTGNNSPLHF. CDR3 nucleotide sequence: TGTGCCAGCAGAGGGACAGGGAATAATTCACCCCTCCACTTT.